The sequence of this T cell receptor beta chain was determined in a study of response to subunit inactivated influenza vaccine. Study-wide results and caveats: Authors suggested each seasonal influenza vaccination recruits few new T cells.

TCRdb analysed the RT-PCR reads with MiXCR anew, one entry per CDR3 protein. The sample lists 650,000 to 850,000 distinct CDR3 sequences, 11% to 15% occurring once. As to this clonotype: Its antigen is as yet unknown.

This CDR3 has 17 residues. Trimming shortened V by 4 bases and J by 1 base, and 18 bases separated the two germline ends. The germline CDR1 and CDR2 sequences are MNHEY and SVGAGI. The sequence came from a man aged 50-60 years who received an inactivated influenza vaccine. The chain carries TRBV6-5 and TRBJ2-3, with D perhaps matching TRBD2 (7 bases). The sequencing here drew on PBMCs from blood, taken around 15 days before vaccination. CDR3 sequence (DNA): TGTGCCAGCAGTTTCCTTAGGGGGGGGGCCCGCACAGATACGCAGTATTTT. This translates into CASSFLRGGARTDTQYF.